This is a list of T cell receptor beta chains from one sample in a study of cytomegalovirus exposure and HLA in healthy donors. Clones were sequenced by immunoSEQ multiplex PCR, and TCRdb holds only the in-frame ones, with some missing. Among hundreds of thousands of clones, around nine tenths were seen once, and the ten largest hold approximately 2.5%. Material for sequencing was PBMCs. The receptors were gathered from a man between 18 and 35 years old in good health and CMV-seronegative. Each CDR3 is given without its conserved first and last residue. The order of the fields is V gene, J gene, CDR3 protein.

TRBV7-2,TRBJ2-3,ASRGQGEDTQY
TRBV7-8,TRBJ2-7,ASSLRVSYEQY
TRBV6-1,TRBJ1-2,ASTVTGRYGYT
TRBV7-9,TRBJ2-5,ASSFGTGDQETQY
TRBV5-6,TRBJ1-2,ASSYRAGGGIGYT
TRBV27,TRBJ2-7,ASSPLFVGQGPYEQY
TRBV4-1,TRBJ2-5,ASSPGETQY
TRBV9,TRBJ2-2,ASSPSPGTALRGELF
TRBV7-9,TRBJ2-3,ASSLGQGRTDTQY
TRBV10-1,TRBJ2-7,ASSESLYAYEQY
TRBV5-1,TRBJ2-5,ASSLGFGETQY
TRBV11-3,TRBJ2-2,ASSFDRANTGELF
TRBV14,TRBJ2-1,ASSQPSSGRIEQF
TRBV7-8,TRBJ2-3,ASSRIGGSTDTQY
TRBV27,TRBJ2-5,ASSPGLAGETQY
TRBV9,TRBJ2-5,ASSVGGVVRSQETQY
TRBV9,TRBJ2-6,ASSVVGGASGANVLT
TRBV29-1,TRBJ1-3,SARTGVGNTIY
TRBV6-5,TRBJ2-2,ASSYSTSGSTGELF
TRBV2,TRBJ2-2,ASRASGVFSGELF
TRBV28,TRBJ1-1,ASSSQGATEAF
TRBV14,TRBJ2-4,ASSPGLVLGNIQY
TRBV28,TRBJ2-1,ASSFWGDDANYNEQF
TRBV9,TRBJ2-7,ASSVGSSAYEQY
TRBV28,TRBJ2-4,ASSRDSGTAKNIQY
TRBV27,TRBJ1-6,ASNQGGSPLH
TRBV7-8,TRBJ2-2,ASSFFGTGGTGELF
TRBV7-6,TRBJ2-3,ASSLGVGGGFTDTQY
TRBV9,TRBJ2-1,ASSVDLYNEQF
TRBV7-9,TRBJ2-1,ASSPAGHEQF
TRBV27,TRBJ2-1,ATRQSQPYNEQF
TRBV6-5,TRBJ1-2,ASSSSTHGYT
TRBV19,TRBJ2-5,ASSPLGLEETQY
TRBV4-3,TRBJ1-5,ASSQILGSNQPQH
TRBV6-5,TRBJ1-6,ASSQQDENSPLH
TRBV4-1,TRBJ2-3,ASSQRSLWRGPTDTQY
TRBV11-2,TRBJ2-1,ASSLEDSNNEQF
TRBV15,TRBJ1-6,ATRQIQEPLH
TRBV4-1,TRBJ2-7,ASSRTSGGNYEQY
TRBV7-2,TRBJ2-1,ASSSSESSYNEQF
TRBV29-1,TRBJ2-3,SESDSNTQY
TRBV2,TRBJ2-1,ASGSGSIYNEQF
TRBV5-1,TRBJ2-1,ASRRLAGDSYNEQF
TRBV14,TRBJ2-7,ASSPTGGSSFEQY